These T cell receptor beta chains were read from a single sample in a study of cytomegalovirus exposure and HLA in healthy donors. Using immunoSEQ multiplex PCR, the repertoire was profiled, and TCRdb retains in-frame clones only, with some absent. Among around 170,000 clones listed, about 80% were seen once. Sequencing was performed on PBMCs. The source is a woman between 40 and 55 years old in good health and CMV-seronegative. Each CDR3 is given without its conserved first and last residue. The order of the fields is D gene, J gene, V gene, CDR3 protein. The D gene is left open where the match is weak.

.,TRBJ1-1,TRBV2,ASSENIEAF
.,TRBJ1-4,TRBV7-9,ASSLGELTNEKLF
.,TRBJ2-3,TRBV29-1,SHPGAASTDTQY
TRBD2,TRBJ2-1,TRBV7-9,ASSLGTGTSGGSYNEQF
TRBD1,TRBJ1-3,TRBV5-1,ASSAYRGSENTIY
TRBD2,TRBJ2-5,TRBV6-5,ASRAGLAAETQY
.,TRBJ2-5,TRBV7-3,ASSLTGRGRETQY
.,.,TRBV5-1,ASSHLDVGQISYEQY
TRBD1,TRBJ1-2,TRBV19,ASSYDREVGGYT
TRBD1,TRBJ1-2,TRBV9,ASSSRQGPNYGYT
TRBD1,TRBJ1-2,TRBV27,ASSPRGGGTGDYGYT
TRBD2,TRBJ2-3,TRBV11-3,ASSSRTSGVTDTQY
.,TRBJ1-2,TRBV19,ASRKPGQSST
TRBD1,TRBJ1-4,TRBV7-9,ASSLGGQGNEKLF
TRBD1,TRBJ2-2,TRBV6-4,ASSGVQGATGELF
TRBD2,TRBJ2-7,TRBV12-5,ASGFFVRGARREQY
.,TRBJ1-5,TRBV4-1,ASSQAVNQPQH
TRBD1,TRBJ1-1,TRBV5-1,ASSLRTGDGTRDTEAF
TRBD1,TRBJ2-1,TRBV27,ASRGQGSYNEQF
.,TRBJ2-7,TRBV7-9,ASSLAGPPGHEQY
.,TRBJ1-1,TRBV15,ATSPHQGFGPEAF
TRBD2,TRBJ2-3,TRBV5-4,ASSLAGGPTDTQY
.,TRBJ1-6,TRBV6-1,ASSEVPGLGAFSYNSPLH
.,TRBJ1-5,TRBV2,ASREPYSNQPQH
TRBD2,TRBJ2-7,TRBV28,ASSLTGGTYEQY
TRBD2,TRBJ2-2,TRBV27,ASSREGLVTGELF
TRBD1,TRBJ1-1,TRBV19,ASSPDRGRNTEAF
.,TRBJ2-1,TRBV6-5,ASSSLRGFMDEQF
.,TRBJ1-2,TRBV6-1,ASSRVIQDVYT
TRBD1,TRBJ1-4,TRBV4-3,ASSQEDRGNEKLF
TRBD1,TRBJ2-7,TRBV11-2,ASSSDRPSHEQY
.,TRBJ1-5,TRBV12-2,ASRFGREAQPQH
TRBD2,.,TRBV30,AWSAQGSGGYEQY
.,TRBJ2-7,TRBV10-1,ASSESVVGGGRPPYEQY
TRBD2,TRBJ2-3,TRBV7-2,ASSSLAGGALDTQY
TRBD2,TRBJ2-5,TRBV11-3,ASSPGLTGGTQY
.,TRBJ2-7,TRBV10-3,AIIRQVSYEQY
.,TRBJ1-2,TRBV7-9,ASSSYEAYGYT
TRBD2,TRBJ2-5,TRBV14,ASSKIAGAETQY
TRBD1,TRBJ1-3,TRBV6-1,ATARQGDTIY
TRBD2,TRBJ2-5,TRBV2,ASSPRDIQRETGETQY
.,TRBJ1-1,TRBV19,ASRGGSVNTEAF
TRBD1,TRBJ2-1,TRBV11-3,ASSPPGQGYNEQF
.,TRBJ2-4,TRBV25-1,ASRGDSPKNIQY
TRBD1,TRBJ1-6,TRBV2,ASSGRGKSPLH
.,TRBJ2-1,TRBV27,ASSPEGHPHNEQF